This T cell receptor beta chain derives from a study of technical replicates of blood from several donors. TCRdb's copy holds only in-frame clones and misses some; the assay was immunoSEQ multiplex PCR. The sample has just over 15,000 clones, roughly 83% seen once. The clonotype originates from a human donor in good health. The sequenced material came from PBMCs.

The CDR3 region has the DNA TGTGCCAGCAGTTGGTTAGCGGGAGGGGGATACGAGCAGTACTTC. It is translated as CASSWLAGGGYEQYF. The genes are TRBV27 and TRBJ2-7; the match to TRBD2 covers 11 bases. Germline V gene sequence: CDR1 MNHEY, CDR2 SMNVEV (reference sequence). The CDR3 covers 15 residues. Unmatched junction bases numbered 6, after V lost 4 bases and J lost 4 bases.